Presented here are 26 T cell receptor beta chains from one specimen sequenced in a study of T cell clones after liver transplantation. The table came from immunoSEQ multiplex PCR; TCRdb's copy has only in-frame clones and leaves some out. The data show roughly 19,000 clones, over 75% seen once. The source material was CD8+ T cells from blood, sampled approximately 3.5 years after liver transplant. The receptors stem from a human patient who received a liver transplant. Some T cells here may be from the graft donor.

Judged by abundance, this clone is medium-sized. The rearrangement links TRBV6-6 to TRBJ1-1; D possibly corresponds to TRBD1 (5 bases). CDR3 length equals 12 residues. V lost 2 bases and J lost 6, with 7 bases in between. Germline values: CDR1 MNHNY, CDR2 SVGAGI (reference sequence). DNA of the CDR3: TGTGCCAGCAGTTACATGGGGGCTGAAGCTTTCTTT. Residues: CASSYMGAEAFF.

This chain uses TRBV9 with TRBJ2-7; the D call may be TRBD1 or TRBD2 (5 bases each). Deletions cut 0 bases from V and 3 bases from J, with 7 bases between. The CDR3 runs to 13 residues. Germline V gene sequence: CDR1 SGDLS, CDR2 YYNGEE. CDR3 nucleotides: TGTGCCAGCAGCGTAGGGGACCACTACGAGCAGTACTTC. Translated: CASSVGDHYEQYF.

The chain joins TRBV5-4 to TRBJ1-5; unclear D gene. Looked up from germline, CDR1 is SGHNT and CDR2 is YYREEE (reference sequence). This CDR3 is 15 amino acids long. V was pared by 0 bases and J by 3 bases, with 10 bases between. The CDR3 spells CASSLDLGINQPQHF. CDR3 sequence (DNA): TGTGCCAGCAGCTTGGACCTGGGGATCAATCAGCCCCAGCATTTT.

The chain employs TRBV11-3 and TRBJ1-1; unclear D gene. The CDR3 length is 13 residues. Germline-derived CDR1 and CDR2 are SGHNT and YENEEA. V dropped 2 bases and J dropped 1 base, with 5 bases sitting between them. The CDR3 DNA is TGTGCCAGCAGCTTAACACGGAACACTGAAGCTTTCTTT. As protein: CASSLTRNTEAFF.

This clone is categorized as medium-sized (0.01 to 0.1%). The chain employs TRBV7-9 and TRBJ2-3; D possibly corresponds to TRBD1 (5 bases). Germline V gene data show CDR1 as SEHNR and CDR2 as FQNEAQ (reference sequence). Trimming left V 2 bases short and J 2 bases short, with 8 bases between. This CDR3 region has 14 residues. The CDR3 here is CASSLQDNTDTQYF. The CDR3 bases are TGTGCCAGCAGCTTACAGGACAACACAGATACGCAGTATTTT.

This clone was detected only once. This rearrangement joins TRBV19 to TRBJ2-7; D is undetermined. CDR3 size: 15 residues. V lost 1 base and J 0 bases, leaving 10 bases between the germline ends. Germline lookup yields CDR1 LNHDA and CDR2 SQIVND (reference sequence). CDR3 residues: CASSIAHGPSYEQYF. In nucleotides, the CDR3 is TGTGCCAGTAGTATAGCCCACGGGCCCTCCTACGAGCAGTACTTC.

The chain has TRBV6-6 and TRBJ2-3; 8 bases are shared with TRBD2. The CDR3 loop spans 15 amino acids. The J segment lost 5 bases and the V segment lost 2 bases, leaving 6 bases of the junction unmatched. The germline CDR1 and CDR2 sequences are MNHNY and SVGAGI (reference sequence). CDR3 DNA: TGTGCCAGCAGTTACGAAGCGGGAGTTGGAGATACGCAGTATTTT. Protein sequence: CASSYEAGVGDTQYF.

In its sample, this clone was seen once. The V gene is TRBV14, the J gene TRBJ1-3; no reliable D call. The CDR3 is 17 residues long. The V end lost 0 bases, the J end lost 0 bases, and 12 bases lay between the germline ends. The germline gives CDR1 SGHDN, CDR2 FVKESK. DNA for the CDR3: TGTGCCAGCAGCCAAGATCTTCCACCCCACTCTGGAAACACCATATATTTT. It yields the protein CASSQDLPPHSGNTIYF.

The J gene is TRBJ2-1, the V gene TRBV11-3, with TRBD2 matching 14 bases. Germline V lookup: CDR1 SGHNT, CDR2 YENEEA. The CDR3 contains 18 residues. V trimming: 5 bases; J trimming: 2 bases; junction bases outside the gene matches: 8. CDR3 sequence: CASSPTGTSGRAYNEQFF. The CDR3 DNA follows: TGTGCCAGCAGCCCAACCGGGACTAGCGGGAGAGCCTACAATGAGCAGTTCTTC.

This clone was observed a single time. The chain has TRBV4-1 and TRBJ2-7, with 7 bases lining up with TRBD1. Germline V CDR1 and CDR2: MGHRA, YSYEKL. The CDR3 runs to 15 residues. V lost 1 base, J lost 3 bases, and 6 bases stayed unmatched. This CDR3 is CASSQAPGQLYEQYF. CDR3 sequence (DNA): TGCGCCAGCAGCCAAGCCCCGGGACAGCTCTACGAGCAGTACTTC.

This chain uses TRBV7-3 with TRBJ2-7; D call uncertain. The CDR3 loop spans 14 amino acids. V was pared by 4 bases and J by 0 bases, with 10 bases between. The germline CDR1 and CDR2 sequences are SGHTA and FQGTGA. CDR3: CASSSQESSYEQYF. DNA for the CDR3: TGTGCCAGCAGCTCCCAGGAGAGCTCCTACGAGCAGTACTTC.

This clone appeared once. The chain uses TRBV19 and TRBJ1-1; TRBD1 matches at 11 bases. The CDR3 is 14 residues long. Per the germline V gene, CDR1 is LNHDA and CDR2 is SQIVND (reference sequence). The V segment lost 2 bases and the J segment 6 bases; nucleotides outside the gene matches: 2. Here the CDR3 DNA reads TGTGCCAGTAGTATACGGACAGGGGGCCCTGAAGCTTTCTTT. Its translation: CASSIRTGGPEAFF.

The genes are TRBV7-2 and TRBJ1-1, with 7 positions matching TRBD1. The CDR3 contains 16 residues. Germline loops: CDR1 SGHTA, CDR2 FQGNSA. With V trimmed by 4 bases and J by 2 bases, 10 bases remained unmatched. The CDR3 DNA reads TGTGCCAGCAGCTCTCCCGACAGGGCGGTTAACACTGAAGCTTTCTTT. Translation: CASSSPDRAVNTEAFF.

This clone appeared a single time. This chain links TRBV19 with TRBJ1-5, with D maybe TRBD1 (6 bases). Germline CDR1 is LNHDA and CDR2 is SQIVND (reference sequence). This CDR3 has 13 residues. Trimming took 6 bases from V and 10 from J, leaving 16 bases between them. CDR3 DNA: TGTGCCAGTAGCCTACAGGGATGGGGTCCCCAGCATTTT. Protein sequence: CASSLQGWGPQHF.

The chain uses TRBV2 and TRBJ1-2; TRBD1 agrees at 12 bases. The CDR3 runs 15 residues. The germline V gene encodes CDR1 SNHLY and CDR2 FYNNEI. The V segment lost 11 bases and the J segment 4 bases; nucleotides outside the gene matches: 11. CDR3 DNA sequence: TGTGCCTCGCAGGGACAGGGGGCTTGGTCCTATGGCTACACCTTC. This encodes CASQGQGAWSYGYTF. Using reference TRBV2 and TRBJ1-2 for the parts outside the CDR3, the full variable domain is EPEVTQTPSHQVTQMGQEVILRCVPISNHLYFYWYRQILGQKVEFLVSFYNNEISEKSEIFDDQFSVERPDGSNFTLKIRSTKLEDSAMYFCASQGQGAWSYGYTFGSGTRLTVV.

This clone was counted a single time. V gene TRBV5-6 combines with J gene TRBJ2-7; D uncertain. Germline CDR1 SGHDT, CDR2 YYEEEE. Deletions cut 3 bases from V and 7 bases from J, with 8 bases between. The CDR3 extends over 11 amino acids. The CDR3 loop is CASSYFGEQYF. For the CDR3, the DNA is TGTGCCAGCAGCTATTTCGGTGAGCAGTACTTC.

In DNA, the CDR3 is TGTGCCAGCAGCGTAGTACGCGGAGAGCACTCTAGCACAGATACGCAGTATTTT. It codes for CASSVVRGEHSSTDTQYF. The J gene is TRBJ2-3, the V gene TRBV9; D is uncertain. V was shortened by 0 bases and J by 0 bases, with 17 bases between the two germline ends. CDR1 and CDR2 (germline): SGDLS, YYNGEE. The CDR3 covers 18 residues.

The genes are TRBV5-4 and TRBJ2-5, with D possibly TRBD2 on 6 matching bases. Germline CDR1 SGHNT, CDR2 YYREEE (reference sequence). The CDR3 consists of 16 residues. Trimming left V 1 base short and J 4 bases short, with 17 bases between. The CDR3 loop reads CASSLSSGGVGETQYF. In nucleotides, the CDR3 is TGTGCCAGCAGCTTGAGTAGTGGAGGGGTAGGAGAGACCCAGTACTTC.

The rearrangement links TRBV28 to TRBJ2-6; D unclear. V lost 1 base, J lost 0 bases, and 7 bases lay in between. The CDR3 has 16 residues. CDR1 and CDR2 from the germline V gene are MDHEN and SYDVKM. The CDR3 sequence: CASSLLISSGANVLTF. The CDR3 region has the DNA TGTGCCAGCAGTTTATTAATCAGCTCTGGGGCCAACGTCCTGACTTTC.

The J gene is TRBJ2-7, the V gene TRBV19; D is undetermined. Germline V lookup: CDR1 LNHDA, CDR2 SQIVND (reference sequence). V lost 6 bases to trimming and J lost 0 bases, with 3 bases between them. This CDR3 has 11 amino acids. The CDR3 nucleotides read TGTGCCAGTAGCGGCTCCTACGAGCAGTACTTC. Protein: CASSGSYEQYF. The variable domain in full, completed from reference TRBV19 and TRBJ2-7, reads DGGITQSPKYLFRKEGQNVTLSCEQNLNHDAMYWYRQDPGQGLRLIYYSQIVNDFQKGDIAEGYSVSREKKESFPLTVTSAQKNPTAFYLCASSGSYEQYFGPGTRLTVT.

The genes are TRBV7-9 and TRBJ2-1; TRBD2 aligns across 11 bases. Losses at the gene ends were 4 bases for V and 9 bases for J; bases not matched to a gene: 11. This CDR3 has 16 amino acids. The germline V gene has CDR1 SEHNR and CDR2 FQNEAQ (reference sequence). CDR3 DNA sequence: TGTGCCAGCAGCTCCCCCGGTTTTAGCGGGAGGGGTGAGCAGTTCTTC. It translates to CASSSPGFSGRGEQFF.

The chain has TRBV11-2 and TRBJ2-5, with D perhaps being TRBD1 or TRBD2 (6 bases each). V lost 1 base to trimming and J lost 4 bases, with 13 bases between them. The CDR3 is 15 amino acids. The germline CDR1 and CDR2 sequences are SGHAT and FQNNGV. The DNA of the CDR3 is TGTGCCAGCAGCTTAGTTCCGGGGGCAGGAGAGACCCAGTACTTC. Its translation: CASSLVPGAGETQYF.

The V gene is TRBV25-1, the J gene TRBJ2-1; D gene uncertain. The CDR3 is 15 amino acids. Trimming left V 1 base short and J 4 bases short, with 11 bases between. Germline CDR1 and CDR2: MGHDK and SYGVNS. The CDR3, as DNA: TGTGCCAGCAGTGAATTGAGGCTGAGTTACAATGAGCAGTTCTTC. This translates into CASSELRLSYNEQFF.

The rearrangement uses TRBV28 and TRBJ2-7; D may be TRBD2 (5 bases). Germline V gene data show CDR1 as MDHEN and CDR2 as SYDVKM. The CDR3 sequence is 13 residues long. V was trimmed by 3 bases and J by 5 bases, leaving 11 bases between them. CDR3 sequence reads: CASSLRAVHEQYF. The CDR3 coding sequence is TGTGCCAGCAGTTTGAGGGCCGTGCACGAGCAGTACTTC.

The rearrangement links TRBV6-5 to TRBJ2-7, with TRBD2 matching over 12 bases. CDR1 MNHEY and CDR2 SVGAGI come from the germline V gene. The CDR3 contains 14 residues. Unmatched junction bases numbered 8, after V lost 8 bases and J lost 6 bases. For the CDR3, the DNA is TGTGCCAGCGGGCTAGCGGGAGGGTTGGGCGAGCAGTACTTC. Translation: CASGLAGGLGEQYF.

The rearrangement links TRBV28 to TRBJ2-3; no definite D call. Germline V gene lookup returns CDR1 MDHEN and CDR2 SYDVKM. Trimming cost V 3 bases and J 1 base, with 8 bases left between them. The CDR3 runs 14 residues. CDR3 amino acids: CASSFLLGTDTQYF. The CDR3 DNA sequence: TGTGCCAGCAGTTTCCTCTTAGGCACAGATACGCAGTATTTT.